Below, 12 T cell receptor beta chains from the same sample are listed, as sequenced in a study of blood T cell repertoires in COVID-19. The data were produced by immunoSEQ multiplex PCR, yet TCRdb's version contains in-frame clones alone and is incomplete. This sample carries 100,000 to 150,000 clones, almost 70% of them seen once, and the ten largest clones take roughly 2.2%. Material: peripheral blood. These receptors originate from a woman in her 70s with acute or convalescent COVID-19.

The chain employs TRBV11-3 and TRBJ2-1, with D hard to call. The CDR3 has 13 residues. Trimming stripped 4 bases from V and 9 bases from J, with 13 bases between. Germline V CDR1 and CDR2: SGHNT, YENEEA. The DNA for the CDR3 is TGTGCCAGCAGCTCGGCCCTAGGCCGTGAGCAGTTCTTC. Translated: CASSSALGREQFF.

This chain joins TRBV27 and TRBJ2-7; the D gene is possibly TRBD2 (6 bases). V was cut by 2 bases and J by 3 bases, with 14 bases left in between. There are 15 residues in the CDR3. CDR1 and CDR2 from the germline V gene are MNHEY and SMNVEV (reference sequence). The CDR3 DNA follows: TGTGCCAGCAGTTTACGGCCGCGGGGTGGCTACGAGCAGTACTTC. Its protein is CASSLRPRGGYEQYF.

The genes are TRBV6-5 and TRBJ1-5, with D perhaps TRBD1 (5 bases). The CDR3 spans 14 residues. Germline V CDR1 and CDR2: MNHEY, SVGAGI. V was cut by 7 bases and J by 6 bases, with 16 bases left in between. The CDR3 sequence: CASILRGSGQPQHF. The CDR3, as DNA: TGTGCCAGCATCCTGCGGGGGTCGGGTCAGCCCCAGCATTTT.

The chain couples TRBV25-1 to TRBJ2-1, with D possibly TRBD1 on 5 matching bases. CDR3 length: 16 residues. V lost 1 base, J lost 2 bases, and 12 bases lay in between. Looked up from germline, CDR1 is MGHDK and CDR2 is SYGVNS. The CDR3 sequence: CASSESPGLAYNEQFF. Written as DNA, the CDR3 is TGTGCCAGCAGTGAATCCCCAGGGCTTGCCTACAATGAGCAGTTCTTC.

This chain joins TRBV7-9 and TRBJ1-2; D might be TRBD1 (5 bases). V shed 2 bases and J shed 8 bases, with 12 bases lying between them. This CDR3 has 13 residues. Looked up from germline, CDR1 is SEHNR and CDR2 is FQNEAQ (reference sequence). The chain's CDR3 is CASSLPLGAGYTF. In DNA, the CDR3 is TGTGCCAGCAGCTTACCGCTTGGGGCCGGCTACACCTTC.

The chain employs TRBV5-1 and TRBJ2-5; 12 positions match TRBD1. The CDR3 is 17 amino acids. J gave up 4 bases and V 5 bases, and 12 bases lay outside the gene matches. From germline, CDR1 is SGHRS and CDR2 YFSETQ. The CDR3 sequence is CASSYQPGTGGRETQYF. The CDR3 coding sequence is TGCGCCAGCAGTTACCAGCCCGGGACAGGGGGCAGAGAGACCCAGTACTTC.

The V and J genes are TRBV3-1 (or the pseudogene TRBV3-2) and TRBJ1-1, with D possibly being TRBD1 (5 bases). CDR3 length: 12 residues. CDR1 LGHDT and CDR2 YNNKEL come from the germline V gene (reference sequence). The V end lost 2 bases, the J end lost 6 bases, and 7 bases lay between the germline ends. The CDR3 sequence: CASSQQGAEAFF. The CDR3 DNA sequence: TGTGCCAGCAGCCAACAGGGCGCTGAAGCTTTCTTT.

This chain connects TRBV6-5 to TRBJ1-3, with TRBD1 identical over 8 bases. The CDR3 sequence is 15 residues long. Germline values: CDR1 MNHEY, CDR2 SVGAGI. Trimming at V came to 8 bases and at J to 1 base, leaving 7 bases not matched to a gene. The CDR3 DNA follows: TGTGCCAGCCGATCCGGACAGGGATCTGGAAACACCATATATTTT. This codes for CASRSGQGSGNTIYF.

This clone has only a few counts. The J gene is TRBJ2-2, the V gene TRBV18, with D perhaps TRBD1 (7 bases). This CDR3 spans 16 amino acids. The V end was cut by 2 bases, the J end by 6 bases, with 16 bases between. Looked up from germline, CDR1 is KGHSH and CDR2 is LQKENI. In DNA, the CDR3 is TGTGCCAGCTCACCAACAGCAGGGGGGAAGTCCGGGGAGCTGTTTTTT. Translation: CASSPTAGGKSGELFF.

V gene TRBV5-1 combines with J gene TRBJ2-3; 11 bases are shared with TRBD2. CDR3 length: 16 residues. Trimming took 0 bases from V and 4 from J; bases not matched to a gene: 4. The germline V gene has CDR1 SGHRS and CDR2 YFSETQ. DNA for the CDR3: TGCGCCAGCAGCTTGGAACCGACTAGCGGGGCAGATACGCAGTATTTT. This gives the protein CASSLEPTSGADTQYF.

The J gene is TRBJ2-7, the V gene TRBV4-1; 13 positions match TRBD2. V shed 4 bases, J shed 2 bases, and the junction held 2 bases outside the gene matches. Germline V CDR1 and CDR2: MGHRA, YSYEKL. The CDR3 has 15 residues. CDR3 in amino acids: CASSPGLAGPYEQYF. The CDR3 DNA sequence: TGCGCCAGCAGCCCGGGACTAGCGGGGCCCTACGAGCAGTACTTC.

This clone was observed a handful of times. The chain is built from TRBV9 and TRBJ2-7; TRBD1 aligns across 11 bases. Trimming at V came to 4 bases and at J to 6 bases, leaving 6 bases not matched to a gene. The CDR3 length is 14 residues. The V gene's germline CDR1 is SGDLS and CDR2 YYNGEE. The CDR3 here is CASSPSGTGGEQYF. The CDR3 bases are TGTGCCAGCAGCCCATCCGGGACAGGGGGCGAGCAGTACTTC.